The entry that follows covers one T cell receptor (beta chain) sequence. This record belongs to a study of blood T cell repertoires in COVID-19. At the level of the study: The United States, Italy and Spain were the sources of the acute and convalescent COVID-19 samples. In each case, the material was cDNA or gDNA derived from T cells, B-cell-depleted T cells, or PBMCs.

Libraries were prepared by immunoSEQ multiplex PCR; TCRdb keeps only in-frame clonotypes and omits some of them. This table holds about 250,000 clones, more than 80% found once. Germline CDR1 is SEHNR and CDR2 is FQNEAQ (reference sequence). J was trimmed by 8 bases and V by 4 bases; bases with no gene match: 2. This CDR3 has 14 amino acids. J is TRBJ2-1 and V is TRBV7-9, with 13 positions matching TRBD2. This TCR was sampled from a woman in her 30s with active or convalescent COVID-19. Sequenced material: peripheral blood. The CDR3 DNA reads as TGTGCCAGCAGCTCACTAGCGGGGGGGCATGAGCAGTTCTTC. It codes for CASSSLAGGHEQFF. Full variable domain (missing parts from reference TRBV7-9 and TRBJ2-1): DTGVSQNPRHKITKRGQNVTFRCDPISEHNRLYWYRQTLGQGPEFLTYFQNEAQLEKSRLLSDRFSAERPKGSFSTLEIQRTEQGDSAMYLCASSSLAGGHEQFFGPGTRLTVL.